The sequence of this TCR beta chain was determined in a study of regulatory T cells in long-lasting Graves disease. General study points: Favored usage of TRBV28, TRBJ1-2 and TRBJ2-5 was recorded in persistent disease.

CDR3-region Arm-PCR and iRepertoire HTBI primers produced the TCR beta libraries. TCRdb reprocessed the multiplex PCR reads with MiXCR, giving one entry per CDR3 protein. The repertoire has approximately 360,000 distinct CDR3 sequences, roughly 20% of them found once; the top ten carry about 29%. Sample time point: persistent/refractory GD, antithyroid drugs over 5 years with positive TRAb. RNA extracted from PBMCs served as the sequencing template. Comments on this clonotype: Its antigen is currently unknown.

Germline CDR1 is SGHRS and CDR2 is YFSETQ. The CDR3 length is 15 residues. V lost 4 bases to trimming and J lost 5 bases; unmatched junction nucleotides: 9. This clonotype originated in a woman in her 40s with Graves disease. The starting material was peripheral blood mononuclear cells (PBMCs), obtained when the disease was refractory, from a patient treated with antithyroid drugs. The genes are TRBV5-1 and TRBJ2-7, with 10 bases that match TRBD2. Written as DNA, the CDR3 is TGCGCCAGCAGCGCTGCGGGACTAGCGTTCCACGAGCAGTACTTC. It encodes CASSAAGLAFHEQYF.